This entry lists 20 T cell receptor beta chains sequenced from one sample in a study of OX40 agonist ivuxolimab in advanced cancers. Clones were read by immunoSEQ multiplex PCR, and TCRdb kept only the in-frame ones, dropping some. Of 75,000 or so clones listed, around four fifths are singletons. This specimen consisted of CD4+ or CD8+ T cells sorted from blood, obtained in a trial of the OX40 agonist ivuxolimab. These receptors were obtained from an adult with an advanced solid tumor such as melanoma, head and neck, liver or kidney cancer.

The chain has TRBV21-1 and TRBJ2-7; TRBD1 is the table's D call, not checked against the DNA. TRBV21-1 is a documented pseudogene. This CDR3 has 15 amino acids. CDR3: CASSPRGAGGYEQYF. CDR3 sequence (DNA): TGTGCCAGCAGCCCTCGAGGAGCAGGGGGATACGAGCAGTACTTC.

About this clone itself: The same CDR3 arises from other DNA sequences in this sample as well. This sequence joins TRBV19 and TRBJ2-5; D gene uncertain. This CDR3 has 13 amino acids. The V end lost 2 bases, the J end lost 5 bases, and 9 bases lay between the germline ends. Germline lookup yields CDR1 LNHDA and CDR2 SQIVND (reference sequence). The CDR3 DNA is TGTGCCAGTAGTATACGGACGGTCGAGACCCAGTACTTC. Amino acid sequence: CASSIRTVETQYF. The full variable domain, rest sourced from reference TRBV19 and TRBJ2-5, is DGGITQSPKYLFRKEGQNVTLSCEQNLNHDAMYWYRQDPGQGLRLIYYSQIVNDFQKGDIAEGYSVSREKKESFPLTVTSAQKNPTAFYLCASSIRTVETQYFGPGTRLLVL.

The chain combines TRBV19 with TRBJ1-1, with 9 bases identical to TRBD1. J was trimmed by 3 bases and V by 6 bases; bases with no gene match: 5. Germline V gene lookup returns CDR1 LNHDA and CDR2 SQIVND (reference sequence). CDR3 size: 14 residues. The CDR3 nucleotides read TGTGCCAGTAGACGACGGGACAGGGACACTGAAGCTTTCTTT. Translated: CASRRRDRDTEAFF.

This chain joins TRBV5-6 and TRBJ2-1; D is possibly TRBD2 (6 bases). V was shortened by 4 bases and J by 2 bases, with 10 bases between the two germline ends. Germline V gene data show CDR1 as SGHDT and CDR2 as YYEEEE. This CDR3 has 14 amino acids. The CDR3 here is CASSRWGAYNEQFF. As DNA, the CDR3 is TGTGCCAGCAGCCGATGGGGGGCCTACAATGAGCAGTTCTTC.

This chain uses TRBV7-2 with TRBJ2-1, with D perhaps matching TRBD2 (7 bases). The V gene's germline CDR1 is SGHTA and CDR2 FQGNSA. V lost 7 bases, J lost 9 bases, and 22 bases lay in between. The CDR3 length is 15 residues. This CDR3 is CASTVTGGGPGEQFF. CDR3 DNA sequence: TGTGCCAGCACCGTAACTGGGGGGGGCCCGGGTGAGCAGTTCTTC.

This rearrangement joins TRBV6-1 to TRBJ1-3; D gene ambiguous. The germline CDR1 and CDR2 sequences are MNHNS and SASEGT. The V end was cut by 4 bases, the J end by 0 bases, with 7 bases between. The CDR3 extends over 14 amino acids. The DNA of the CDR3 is TGTGCCAGCAGTGGGCCGAACTCTGGAAACACCATATATTTT. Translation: CASSGPNSGNTIYF.

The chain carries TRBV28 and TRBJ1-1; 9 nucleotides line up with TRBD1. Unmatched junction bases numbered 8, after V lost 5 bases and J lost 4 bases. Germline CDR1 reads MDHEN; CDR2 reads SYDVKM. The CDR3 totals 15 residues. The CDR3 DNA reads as TGTGCCAGCAGTGTTACCGGGACAGGGTTCACTGAAGCTTTCTTT. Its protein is CASSVTGTGFTEAFF. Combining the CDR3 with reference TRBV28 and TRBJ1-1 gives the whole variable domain DVKVTQSSRYLVKRTGEKVFLECVQDMDHENMFWYRQDPGLGLRLIYFSYDVKMKEKGDIPEGYSVSREKKERFSLILESASTNQTSMYLCASSVTGTGFTEAFFGQGTRLTVV.

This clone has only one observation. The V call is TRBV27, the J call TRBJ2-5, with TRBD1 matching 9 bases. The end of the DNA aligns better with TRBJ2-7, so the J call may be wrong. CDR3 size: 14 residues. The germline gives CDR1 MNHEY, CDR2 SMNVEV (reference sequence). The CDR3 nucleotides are TGTGCCAGCAGGATGACAGGGGGTAGGGGCGAGCAGTACTTC. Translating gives CASRMTGGRGEQYF.

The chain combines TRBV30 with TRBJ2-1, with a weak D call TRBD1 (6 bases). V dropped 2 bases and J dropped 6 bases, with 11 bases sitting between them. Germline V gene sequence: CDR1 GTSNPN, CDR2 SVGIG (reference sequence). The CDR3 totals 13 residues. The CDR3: CAWSPLRGNEQFF. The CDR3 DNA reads TGTGCCTGGAGTCCCCTCAGGGGCAATGAGCAGTTCTTC.

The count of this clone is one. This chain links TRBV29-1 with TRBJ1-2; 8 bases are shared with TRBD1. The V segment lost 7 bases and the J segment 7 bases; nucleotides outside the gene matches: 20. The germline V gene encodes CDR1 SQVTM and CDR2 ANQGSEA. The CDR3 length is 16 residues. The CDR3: CSAVGAGGVRNVGYTF. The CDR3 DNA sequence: TGCAGCGCGGTCGGGGCAGGGGGCGTCAGAAACGTTGGCTACACCTTC.

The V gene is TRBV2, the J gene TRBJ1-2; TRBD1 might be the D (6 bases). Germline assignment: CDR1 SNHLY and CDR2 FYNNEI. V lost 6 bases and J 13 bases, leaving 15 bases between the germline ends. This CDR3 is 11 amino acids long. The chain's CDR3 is CASSQPGQFTF. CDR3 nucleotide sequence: TGTGCCAGCAGCCAACCCGGACAGTTCACCTTC.

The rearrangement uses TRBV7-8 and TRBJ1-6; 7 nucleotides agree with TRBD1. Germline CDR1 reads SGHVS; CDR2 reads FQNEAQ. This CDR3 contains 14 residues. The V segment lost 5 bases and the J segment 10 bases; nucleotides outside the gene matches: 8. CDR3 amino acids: CASSRDRAGSPLHF. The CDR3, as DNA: TGTGCCAGCAGCCGCGACAGGGCAGGGTCACCCCTCCACTTT.

DNA for the CDR3: TGCGCCAGCAGCTTGCTATTAGAAGGGGAGACCCAGTACTTC. This codes for CASSLLLEGETQYF. The V call is TRBV5-1, the J call TRBJ2-5; D uncertain. The CDR3 extends over 14 amino acids. Between the trimmed V and J ends, which lost 1 base and 5 bases, there was a span of 12 bases. Germline CDR1 SGHRS, CDR2 YFSETQ.

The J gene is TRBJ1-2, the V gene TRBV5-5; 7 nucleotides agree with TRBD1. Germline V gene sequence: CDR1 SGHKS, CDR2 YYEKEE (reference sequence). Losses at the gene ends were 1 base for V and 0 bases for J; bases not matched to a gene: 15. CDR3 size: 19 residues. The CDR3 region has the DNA TGTGCCAGCAGCTTGAGGTTCGGGACAGTAGCTTTAGCTAACTATGGCTACACCTTC. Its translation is CASSLRFGTVALANYGYTF.

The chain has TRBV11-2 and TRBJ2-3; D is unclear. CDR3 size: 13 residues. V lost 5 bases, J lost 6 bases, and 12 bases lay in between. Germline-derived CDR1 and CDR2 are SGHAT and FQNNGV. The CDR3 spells CASSPRVGDTQYF. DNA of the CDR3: TGTGCCAGCAGCCCACGAGTAGGGGATACGCAGTATTTT.

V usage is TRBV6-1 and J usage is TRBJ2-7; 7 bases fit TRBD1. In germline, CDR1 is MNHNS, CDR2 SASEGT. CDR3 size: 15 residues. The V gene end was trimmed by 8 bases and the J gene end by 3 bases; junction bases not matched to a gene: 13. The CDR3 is CASSVQGRGDYEQYF. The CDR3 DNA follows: TGTGCCAGCTCGGTACAGGGGAGAGGTGACTACGAGCAGTACTTC.

CDR3 in amino acids: CASSLKGQGEETQYF. CDR3 DNA: TGCGCCAGCAGCTTGAAGGGACAGGGGGAAGAGACCCAGTACTTC. The chain links TRBV5-1 to TRBJ2-5; 11 nucleotides agree with TRBD1. With 1 base clipped from V and 3 bases from J, the junction kept 2 bases outside the gene matches. In germline, CDR1 is SGHRS, CDR2 YFSETQ. This CDR3 spans 15 amino acids.

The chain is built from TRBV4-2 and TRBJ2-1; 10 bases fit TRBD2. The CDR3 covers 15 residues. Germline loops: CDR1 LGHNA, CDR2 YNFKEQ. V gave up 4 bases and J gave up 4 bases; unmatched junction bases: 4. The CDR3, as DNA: TGTGCCAGCAGCCGAGGACTAGCGGCATACAATGAGCAGTTCTTC. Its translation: CASSRGLAAYNEQFF.

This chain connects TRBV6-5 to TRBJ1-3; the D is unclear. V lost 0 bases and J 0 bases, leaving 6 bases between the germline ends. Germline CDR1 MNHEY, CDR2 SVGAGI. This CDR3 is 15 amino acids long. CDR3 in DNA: TGTGCCAGCAGTTACTCTGCGGGCTCTGGAAACACCATATATTTT. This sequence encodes CASSYSAGSGNTIYF.

The DNA for the CDR3 is TGTGCCAGCAGCTTCCTAGGTGGGGGTGATGGCTACACCTTC. Translation: CASSFLGGGDGYTF. This sequence joins TRBV7-2 and TRBJ1-2, with a weak D call TRBD1 (5 bases). Germline CDR1 reads SGHTA; CDR2 reads FQGNSA. The CDR3 totals 14 residues. V was shortened by 3 bases and J by 6 bases, with 14 bases between the two germline ends.